This T cell receptor (beta chain) stems from a study of response to subunit inactivated influenza vaccine (dated by TCRdb to 2016 to 2019). The study in broad terms: To follow how T cells responded to a trivalent subunit inactivated influenza vaccine, the researchers relied on deep quantitative profiling of the T cell receptor repertoire. Overall study results and their limits: According to the authors, only a limited number of new T cells may be recruited by each seasonal influenza vaccination.

Only a few counts were recorded for this clonotype. Its antigen is still unknown. Base qualities are missing; no much larger clone stands one base away. The germline V gene gives CDR1 as SGHTA and CDR2 as FQGNSA. From its cysteine to its phenylalanine, the CDR3 spans 15 amino acids. This entry keeps only the CDR3 DNA: 45 bases, framed from base 1. Trimming accounts for 4 bases at V and 8 bases at J, while the number of junction bases matched to no gene is 6. Libraries were prepared through RT-PCR. The sequencer was an Illumina HiSeq 2500. Starting from the raw public reads, TCRdb applied fastp trimming at Q25, assembled clones with MiXCR and retained in-frame beta chains. One record per CDR3 amino acid sequence lists the most common genes and DNA. The sample table contains around 520,000 distinct CDR3 sequences; only one count was recorded for 12% of them. The ten largest clones capture roughly 10% of the sample.

This TCR was recovered from a man over 45 who received an inactivated influenza vaccine. Donor details come from another sample of the same person, matched by shared clones. The sequence links TRBV7-2 to TRBJ2-2, with TRBD1 identical over 11 junction bases. The source was PBMCs from blood, collected on the day of vaccination. The CDR3 region reads CASSSGQGAWGELFF. Read as DNA, the sequence is TGTGCCAGCAGCTCTGGACAGGGGGCGTGGGGGGAGCTGTTTTTT.